The 9 T cell receptor beta chains listed next were all sequenced from one sample in a study of blood T cell repertoires in COVID-19 (dated by TCRdb to about 2020). The receptor library was made with the immunoSEQ multiplex PCR assay. The clones in this table, taken by TCRdb from immuneACCESS, are in-frame only. Not every clone is retained; where verified, under half of the shortfall comes from an unresolved V gene, and the cause of the rest is unknown. Recorded for this sample are about 130,000 clones; around 80% of them occurred a single time. Together, the top ten hold less than 2% of the sample. Sequencing was done on a sample of peripheral blood. These receptor sequences come from a man between 70 and 80 years old with acute or convalescent COVID-19.

The V gene is TRBV5-4, the J gene TRBJ1-1; 7 positions agree with TRBD1. The junction had 4 bases not matched to a gene; V was cut back by 0 bases and J by 2 bases. Germline-derived CDR1 and CDR2 are SGHNT and YYREEE (reference sequence). The CDR3 is 15 amino acids. CDR3 DNA: TGTGCCAGCAGCTTGGAGGGGACAGCTAACACTGAAGCTTTCTTT. Its protein is CASSLEGTANTEAFF.

The V gene is TRBV28, the J gene TRBJ1-5; D unresolved. Germline values: CDR1 MDHEN, CDR2 SYDVKM. CDR3 length equals 15 residues. The V gene lost 6 bases and the J gene lost 4 bases, with 16 bases spanning the gap. This CDR3 is CASRTSPTGNQPQHF. The CDR3 nucleotides read TGTGCCAGCAGGACGAGTCCTACGGGGAATCAGCCCCAGCATTTT.

The J gene is TRBJ2-1, the V gene TRBV6-4, with 13 nucleotides matching TRBD2. With V trimmed by 6 bases and J by 6 bases, 2 bases remained unmatched. There are 14 residues in the CDR3. Germline CDR1 MRHNA, CDR2 SNTAGT. CDR3 region: CASRRLAGGNEQFF. CDR3 DNA: TGTGCCAGCAGAAGACTAGCGGGGGGCAATGAGCAGTTCTTC.

The chain employs TRBV2 and TRBJ1-6, with D tentatively TRBD1 (5 bases). V shed 6 bases and J shed 5 bases, with 11 bases lying between them. This CDR3 has 14 amino acids. Germline V gene sequence: CDR1 SNHLY, CDR2 FYNNEI. The CDR3 spells CASRAGSNNSPLHF. CDR3 in DNA: TGTGCCAGCAGAGCAGGGTCCAATAATTCACCCCTCCACTTT.

This clone was picked up a small number of times. The genes are TRBV6-1 and TRBJ2-2; TRBD1 is a possible D gene (6 bases). The V gene lost 8 bases and the J gene lost 4 bases, with 11 bases spanning the gap. The CDR3 covers 13 residues. Germline lookup yields CDR1 MNHNS and CDR2 SASEGT. CDR3 residues: CASSGAGTGELFF. The DNA for the CDR3 is TGTGCCAGCTCAGGGGCCGGCACCGGGGAGCTGTTTTTT.

J is TRBJ1-1 and V is TRBV19; tentatively, D is TRBD1 (6 bases). The CDR3 spans 16 residues. Trimming shortened V by 3 bases and J by 4 bases, and 18 bases separated the two germline ends. Germline values: CDR1 LNHDA, CDR2 SQIVND (reference sequence). CDR3 amino acids: CASSMLRGIGGTEAFF. DNA for the CDR3: TGTGCCAGTAGTATGCTTAGGGGGATTGGGGGCACTGAAGCTTTCTTT.

The chain joins TRBV5-1 to TRBJ2-5; D unresolved. The CDR3 is made up of 15 amino acids. Germline CDR1 is SGHRS and CDR2 is YFSETQ. V lost 4 bases and J 1 base, leaving 14 bases between the germline ends. The CDR3 DNA follows: TGCGCCAGCAGCCAAGCCTCGATTCCCCAAGAGACCCAGTACTTC. It is translated as CASSQASIPQETQYF.

V is TRBV4-1 and J is TRBJ2-5; the match to TRBD2 covers 15 bases. This CDR3 region has 20 residues. Trimming at V came to 3 bases and at J to 3 bases, leaving 14 bases not matched to a gene. Germline V CDR1 and CDR2: MGHRA, YSYEKL. CDR3 protein: CASSQRLTGTSGGLKETQYF. The DNA for the CDR3 is TGCGCCAGCAGCCAGCGCCTTACCGGGACTAGCGGGGGGCTGAAAGAGACCCAGTACTTC.

The rearrangement uses TRBV28 and TRBJ1-2, with unresolved D. The CDR3 consists of 12 residues. V was shortened by 7 bases and J by 5 bases, with 11 bases between the two germline ends. CDR1 is MDHEN and CDR2 is SYDVKM in the germline V gene. This chain's CDR3 is CASKRTGYGYTF. CDR3 coding DNA: TGTGCCAGCAAGCGGACGGGTTATGGCTACACCTTC.